Following are 31 T cell receptor beta chains from one sample sequenced in a study of identical twins. TCRdb independently ran MiXCR on the 5' RACE reads; one entry per CDR3 protein. This sample has around 1.7 million distinct CDR3 sequences; around 33% occur once, and the top ten carry less than 0.35%. Sequencing was performed on cord blood. The receptor source for this set is a newborn girl in good health.

This sequence joins TRBV6-2 or TRBV6-3 and TRBJ2-1; D possibly corresponds to TRBD1 (6 bases). Germline CDR1 reads MNHEY; CDR2 reads SVGEGT. CDR3 length equals 14 residues. V was shortened by 6 bases and J by 7 bases, with 16 bases between the two germline ends. The CDR3 here is CASSRDKTRNEQFF. DNA for the CDR3: TGTGCCAGCAGCCGGGACAAAACAAGGAATGAGCAGTTCTTC.

The V call is TRBV5-8, the J call TRBJ2-7; D gene ambiguous. This CDR3 is 12 amino acids long. Trimming removed 2 bases from V and 4 bases from J, with 7 bases in between. Germline V CDR1 and CDR2: SGHTS, YDEGEE. The DNA for the CDR3 is TGTGCCAGCAGCTTACAAAAATACGAGCAGTACTTC. Protein: CASSLQKYEQYF.

This clonotype came up once. The CDR3 sequence: CSARKGLLYNEQFF. CDR3 sequence (DNA): TGCAGTGCAAGAAAGGGGTTATTATACAATGAGCAGTTCTTC. V gene TRBV20-1 combines with J gene TRBJ2-1, with D maybe TRBD1 (5 bases). Germline loops: CDR1 DFQATT, CDR2 SNEGSKA (reference sequence). This CDR3 has 14 residues. V shed 6 bases and J shed 4 bases, with 16 bases lying between them.

J is TRBJ1-5 and V is TRBV15; D is possibly TRBD1 (5 bases). Trimming stripped 3 bases from V and 4 bases from J, with 13 bases between. The CDR3 runs to 15 residues. The germline CDR1 and CDR2 sequences are LNHNV and YYDKDF (reference sequence). As DNA, the CDR3 is TGTGCCACCAGCAGTAGGGGTAATGGTAATCAGCCCCAGCATTTT. The encoded protein is CATSSRGNGNQPQHF.

The chain has TRBV28 and TRBJ1-6; D is perhaps TRBD1 (6 bases). This CDR3 has 17 amino acids. CDR1 and CDR2 from the germline V gene are MDHEN and SYDVKM. The V end was cut by 1 base, the J end by 1 base, with 11 bases between. Here the CDR3 DNA reads TGTGCCAGCAGTTTATTCCGGGGGCGGTCCTATAATTCACCCCTCCACTTT. The encoded protein is CASSLFRGRSYNSPLHF.

This clonotype was counted between two and nine times. CDR3 nucleotides: TGTGCCAGCAGCCAAGGGACGGTGGGTGAAAAACTGTTTTTT. Residues: CASSQGTVGEKLFF. The chain joins TRBV3-1 to TRBJ1-4; D is uncertain. The CDR3 is made up of 14 amino acids. With 1 base removed from V and 7 bases from J, the gap between germline ends came to 10 bases. Germline V gives CDR1 LGHDT, CDR2 YNNKEL (reference sequence). The full variable domain, with the rest looked up from reference TRBV3-1 and TRBJ1-4, is DTAVSQTPKYLVTQMGNDKSIKCEQNLGHDTMYWYKQDSKKFLKIMFSYNNKELIINETVPNRFSPKSPDKAHLNLHINSLELGDSAVYFCASSQGTVGEKLFFGSGTQLSVL.

The chain is built from TRBV28 and TRBJ1-4; D is unclear. The germline CDR1 and CDR2 sequences are MDHEN and SYDVKM. Trimming stripped 6 bases from V and 11 bases from J, with 16 bases between. The CDR3 is 13 residues long. This CDR3 reads CASSPLSPSKLFF. The CDR3 coding sequence is TGTGCCAGCAGCCCCCTTAGCCCTTCGAAACTGTTTTTT.

The V and J genes are TRBV20-1 and TRBJ2-3, with D possibly TRBD2 on 5 matching bases. The CDR3 totals 18 residues. The V gene's germline CDR1 is DFQATT and CDR2 SNEGSKA (reference sequence). Trimming stripped 0 bases from V and 1 base from J, with 20 bases between. For the CDR3, the DNA is TGCAGTGCTAGAGAGGGGAGAGGGCAGCCCCTTCGCACAGATACGCAGTATTTT. Protein: CSAREGRGQPLRTDTQYF.

This clonotype has just a few counts. The CDR3 loop is CAISDPYRGRDSEQYF. The CDR3 DNA follows: TGTGCCATCAGTGATCCCTACCGGGGCAGGGATAGCGAGCAGTACTTC. J is TRBJ2-7 and V is TRBV10-3; D possibly uses TRBD1 or TRBD2 (5 bases each). This CDR3 has 16 residues. The germline V gene has CDR1 ENHRY and CDR2 SYGVKD. Trimming cost V 3 bases and J 6 bases, with 21 bases left between them.

Here the CDR3 DNA reads TGCAGTGCTACCCAAACGACAGGGGGAAAAGAGACCCAGTACTTC. Translated: CSATQTTGGKETQYF. The chain links TRBV20-1 to TRBJ2-5; TRBD1 matches 9 bases. Germline CDR1 reads DFQATT; CDR2 reads SNEGSKA (reference sequence). The trim removed 4 bases at V and 3 bases at J, leaving 9 bases unmatched. The CDR3 runs to 15 residues.

The J gene is TRBJ1-1, the V gene TRBV2; a possible D gene is TRBD1 (6 bases). The germline gives CDR1 SNHLY, CDR2 FYNNEI. CDR3 length: 13 residues. Trimming shortened V by 8 bases and J by 3 bases, and 13 bases separated the two germline ends. The CDR3, as DNA: TGTGCCAGCGGAACAGGGATGGACACTGAAGCTTTCTTT. The encoded protein is CASGTGMDTEAFF.

V gene TRBV6-6 combines with J gene TRBJ1-3, with 8 bases matching TRBD1. J was trimmed by 7 bases and V by 7 bases; bases with no gene match: 9. Germline V gene lookup returns CDR1 MNHNY and CDR2 SVGAGI (reference sequence). The CDR3 is made up of 14 amino acids. CDR3 coding DNA: TGTGCCAGCATTACAACGGACAGGGCTAACACCATATATTTT. This codes for CASITTDRANTIYF.

This clonotype was picked up one time. J is TRBJ2-5 and V is TRBV20-1, with a tentative D call TRBD2 (5 bases). The assigned J gene may be wrong: the sequence end matches TRBJ2-7 better. Germline values: CDR1 DFQATT, CDR2 SNEGSKA (reference sequence). This CDR3 has 14 residues. The DNA for the CDR3 is TGCAGTGCTAGAGATGAGGGCCAGTTCTACGAGCAGTACTTC. Translated: CSARDEGQFYEQYF.

This clonotype was recorded many times. V is TRBV4-2 and J is TRBJ2-1; 10 bases are shared with TRBD2. The V segment lost 3 bases and the J segment 7 bases; nucleotides outside the gene matches: 9. The CDR3 spans 16 residues. Germline CDR1 is LGHNA and CDR2 is YNFKEQ. The DNA for the CDR3 is TGTGCCAGCAGCCACCCAACTAGCGGGGCGGGAAATGAGCAGTTCTTC. It specifies CASSHPTSGAGNEQFF.

This clonotype was observed at least ten times. V gene TRBV28 combines with J gene TRBJ2-7, with TRBD2 identical over 7 bases. V shed 3 bases and J 3 bases; nucleotides not matched to a gene: 14. Germline V lookup: CDR1 MDHEN, CDR2 SYDVKM. The CDR3 spans 17 residues. The CDR3 loop is CASSFGGGTPIRYEQYF. CDR3 nucleotide sequence: TGTGCCAGCAGTTTTGGGGGAGGGACTCCGATACGCTACGAGCAGTACTTC.

The V and J genes are TRBV19 and TRBJ1-5; D unclear. The CDR3 runs to 16 residues. Trimming left V 3 bases short and J 2 bases short, with 14 bases between. CDR1 and CDR2 (germline): LNHDA, SQIVND (reference sequence). The CDR3 is CASSIRRWAGNQPQHF. The CDR3 bases are TGTGCCAGTAGTATCCGGAGGTGGGCAGGCAATCAGCCCCAGCATTTT.

The genes are TRBV7-9 and TRBJ1-2, with D possibly matching TRBD1 (6 bases). CDR3 length equals 13 residues. Germline V gene sequence: CDR1 SEHNR, CDR2 FQNEAQ (reference sequence). V was pared by 6 bases and J by 4 bases, with 12 bases between. The CDR3 nucleotides read TGTGCCAGCAGACACAGGGAGGGCTATGGCTACACCTTC. It yields the protein CASRHREGYGYTF.

The chain couples TRBV11-2 to TRBJ1-2; perhaps TRBD1 as D (6 bases). The CDR3 runs 15 residues. V gave up 5 bases and J gave up 5 bases, with 18 bases separating them. Germline V CDR1 and CDR2: SGHAT, FQNNGV. CDR3 DNA sequence: TGTGCCAGCAGCCCACTTACAGGACAGCGGTATGGCTACACCTTC. Translation: CASSPLTGQRYGYTF.

J is TRBJ2-5 and V is TRBV12-3 or TRBV12-4; D gene uncertain. The CDR3 contains 12 residues. V was shortened by 10 bases and J by 3 bases, with 12 bases between the two germline ends. This chain's CDR3 is CATTRLKETQYF. CDR3 nucleotides: TGTGCCACTACGAGGCTTAAAGAGACCCAGTACTTC.

Only a few counts were recorded for this clonotype. The chain recombines TRBV20-1 with TRBJ2-7; D is uncertain. Germline CDR1 and CDR2: DFQATT and SNEGSKA (reference sequence). V was cut by 8 bases and J by 2 bases, with 10 bases left in between. CDR3 size: 11 residues. The CDR3 DNA reads as TGCAGTAGTCTCGTAGCCTACGAGCAGTACTTC. Its protein product is CSSLVAYEQYF.

This clonotype was counted many times. V gene TRBV4-2 combines with J gene TRBJ2-5, with TRBD2 matching over 8 bases. The germline V gene has CDR1 LGHNA and CDR2 YNFKEQ. CDR3 length: 17 residues. V was pared by 0 bases and J by 5 bases, with 11 bases of the junction left unmatched. CDR3 amino acids: CASSQDRGTSGLETQYF. The CDR3, as DNA: TGTGCCAGCAGCCAAGATAGGGGAACTAGCGGTCTCGAGACCCAGTACTTC.

The chain joins TRBV14 to TRBJ2-7; D remains unclear. The CDR3 covers 12 residues. Germline CDR1 SGHDN, CDR2 FVKESK. Trimming pared 10 bases from V and 3 bases from J, leaving 13 bases between. Written as DNA, the CDR3 is TGTGCCACCTCCCCCAACATCTACGAGCAGTACTTC. It encodes CATSPNIYEQYF.

A word on this clonotype: With a much larger clone just one base away, this may be a read error. This chain uses TRBV27 with TRBJ2-5, with no clear D. CDR3 size: 13 residues. Germline CDR1 MNHEY, CDR2 SMNVEV (reference sequence). V lost 2 bases and J lost 5, with 9 bases in between. The CDR3 spells CASSLECRETQYF. DNA of the CDR3: TGTGCCAGCAGTTTAGAGTGTCGGGAGACCCAGTACTTC.

The chain couples TRBV15 to TRBJ1-1; D call uncertain. The V end was cut by 4 bases, the J end by 1 base, with 10 bases between. Germline V gene sequence: CDR1 LNHNV, CDR2 YYDKDF (reference sequence). The CDR3 has 14 amino acids. CDR3 DNA: TGTGCCACCAGCATGAAGCGCCCGAACACTGAAGCTTTCTTT. It is translated as CATSMKRPNTEAFF.

This clonotype was detected a few times. This chain joins TRBV2 and TRBJ1-2; no clear D. From germline, CDR1 is SNHLY and CDR2 FYNNEI. The V gene lost 2 bases and the J gene lost 6 bases, with 10 bases spanning the gap. CDR3 size: 13 residues. As DNA, the CDR3 is TGTGCCAGCAGTGAATGGGAGGGAAATGGCTACACCTTC. Amino acid sequence: CASSEWEGNGYTF.

The chain links TRBV10-3 to TRBJ2-1; D perhaps matches TRBD1 (7 bases). Trimming took off 0 bases at V and 6 bases at J, with 12 bases between the two ends. The CDR3 has 15 residues. CDR1 is ENHRY and CDR2 is SYGVKD in the germline V gene. DNA for the CDR3: TGTGCCATCAGTGAGTCCAGGGGGGTTGGCAATGAGCAGTTCTTC. Its protein product is CAISESRGVGNEQFF.

This clonotype was seen more than once but under ten times. The rearrangement links TRBV27 to TRBJ2-3; D is undetermined. Germline V gives CDR1 MNHEY, CDR2 SMNVEV (reference sequence). The CDR3 runs to 11 residues. Trimming took off 7 bases at V and 4 bases at J, with 6 bases between the two ends. The CDR3 DNA is TGTGCCAGCACCTTCTCAGATACGCAGTATTTT. Residues: CASTFSDTQYF.

The CDR3 DNA sequence: TGTGCCAGCAGCCCTAGCGGAGAATACAATGAGCAGTTCTTC. Amino acid sequence: CASSPSGEYNEQFF. The chain recombines TRBV9 with TRBJ2-1; 7 bases agree with TRBD2. CDR3 length equals 14 residues. Germline lookup yields CDR1 SGDLS and CDR2 YYNGEE. The junction had 5 bases not matched to a gene; V was cut back by 4 bases and J by 4 bases.

V usage is TRBV5-6 and J usage is TRBJ1-2; D possibly corresponds to TRBD1 (5 bases). The CDR3 has 14 amino acids. Germline CDR1 SGHDT, CDR2 YYEEEE. The V end lost 4 bases, the J end lost 7 bases, and 17 bases lay between the germline ends. Here the CDR3 reads CASSVEGVTLGYTF. CDR3 nucleotides: TGTGCCAGCAGCGTGGAAGGGGTAACACTTGGCTACACCTTC.

V usage is TRBV7-9 and J usage is TRBJ2-5, with D maybe TRBD2 (5 bases). The J call may be mistaken, given a closer DNA end match to TRBJ2-7. CDR1 is SEHNR and CDR2 is FQNEAQ in the germline V gene (reference sequence). This CDR3 spans 15 amino acids. The CDR3 sequence is CASSSPGYPRYEQYF. DNA for the CDR3: TGTGCCAGCAGCTCACCGGGATATCCACGATACGAGCAGTACTTC.

The J gene is TRBJ2-5, the V gene TRBV12-3 or TRBV12-4, with 7 bases that match TRBD2. J lost 4 bases, V lost 3 bases, and 5 bases had no gene match. CDR3 length: 14 residues. The CDR3, as DNA: TGTGCCAGCAGTTTTGTGGGAGGGCCAGAGACCCAGTACTTC. Protein product: CASSFVGGPETQYF.